Below, 26 T cell receptor beta chains from the same sample are listed, as sequenced in a study of beta chain features in type 1 diabetes (dated by TCRdb to the late 2010s). On the study overall, not on this receptor specifically: A moderate but significant shortening of TCRB CDR3 length was observed in type 1 diabetes patients in all four CD4+ subsets.

These receptors' antigens are unknown. The protocol used for the library was the immunoSEQ multiplex PCR assay. The entire amount of isolated RNA was reverse transcribed using the High Capacity cDNA Reverse Transcription Kit, so the sequenced TCRB transcripts were expressed ones. Here the immuneACCESS table is served through TCRdb, limited to in-frame sequences with V and J called. Missing clones are a known gap in these copies; in checked studies unresolved V genes cover under half, and the rest lacks a known reason. The table for this sample lists more than 250,000 clones; approximately 20% of them were counted only once. 0.028% of the sample lies in the top ten. Material for sequencing was naive CD4+ T cells from blood. Per the publication, the cell subset or site label means: true naive CD4+ T cells. These TCRs come from a woman in her 40s with type 1 diabetes.

In its sample, this clone was seen a few times. The CDR3, as DNA: TGTGCCAGCAGTACCCCGGGTAATGTTGAAGCTTTCTTT. This translates into CASSTPGNVEAFF. The J gene is TRBJ1-1, the V gene TRBV27; D unclear. CDR1 and CDR2 (germline): MNHEY, SMNVEV (reference sequence). This CDR3 comprises 13 residues. Trimming took off 5 bases at V and 7 bases at J, with 14 bases between the two ends.

Regarding this clone: Other DNA sequences in the same sample also yield this CDR3. The rearrangement uses TRBV7-2 and TRBJ2-5, with 11 bases aligning to TRBD1. Germline V gene sequence: CDR1 SGHTA, CDR2 FQGNSA. There are 14 residues in the CDR3. J lost 5 bases, V lost 3 bases, and 2 bases had no gene match. CDR3 residues: CASSLGTGGETQYF. The CDR3, as DNA: TGTGCCAGCAGCTTGGGGACAGGGGGGGAGACCCAGTACTTC.

As to this clone: Other DNA variants within this sample encode the same CDR3. The chain recombines TRBV7-2 with TRBJ2-5; 8 nucleotides align to TRBD2. V shed 1 base and J 5 bases; nucleotides not matched to a gene: 0. The CDR3 is made up of 13 amino acids. Looked up from germline, CDR1 is SGHTA and CDR2 is FQGNSA. The CDR3 DNA reads TGTGCCAGCAGCTTAGAGCGGGGGGAGACCCAGTACTTC. It translates to CASSLERGETQYF. Drawing the rest from reference TRBV7-2 and TRBJ2-5, the complete variable domain is GAGVSQSPSNKVTEKGKDVELRCDPISGHTALYWYRQSLGQGLEFLIYFQGNSAPDKSGLPSDRFSAERTGGSVSTLTIQRTQQEDSAVYLCASSLERGETQYFGPGTRLLVL.

The V and J genes are TRBV7-6 and TRBJ2-3; maybe TRBD2 (6 bases). Trimming took 5 bases from V and 2 from J, leaving 17 bases between them. This CDR3 comprises 16 residues. Germline lookup yields CDR1 SGHVS and CDR2 FNYEAQ. CDR3 residues: CASSPQPEGNTDTQYF. The CDR3 bases are TGTGCCAGCAGCCCTCAGCCGGAGGGCAACACAGATACGCAGTATTTT.

This clone has a handful of counts. Other DNA sequences in this sample translate to the same CDR3. The V and J genes are TRBV28 and TRBJ2-5, with 7 positions matching TRBD1. Trimming took 5 bases from V and 1 from J; bases not matched to a gene: 4. Germline CDR1 and CDR2: MDHEN and SYDVKM. The CDR3 has 14 amino acids. CDR3 bases: TGTGCCAGCAGTCCGGGACAGTCCCAAGAGACCCAGTACTTC. Amino acids: CASSPGQSQETQYF.

CDR3 in DNA: TGTGCCAGCAGCGTAGAGGAGTTATCTGGCTACACCTTC. Translation: CASSVEELSGYTF. V and J are TRBV9 and TRBJ1-2; D is unresolved. The V and J ends lost 0 bases and 7 bases respectively, with 10 bases between them. The CDR3 length is 13 residues. From germline, CDR1 is SGDLS and CDR2 YYNGEE.

This clone has more than one count but fewer than ten. This chain uses TRBV7-9 with TRBJ2-1; maybe TRBD1 (6 bases). V was pared by 5 bases and J by 10 bases, with 12 bases between. The CDR3 is 12 residues long. Looked up from germline, CDR1 is SEHNR and CDR2 is FQNEAQ (reference sequence). For the CDR3, the DNA is TGTGCCAGCAGCGGCAGGGGTGGGGAGCAGTTCTTC. The encoded protein is CASSGRGGEQFF.

This chain joins TRBV14 and TRBJ1-2; D possibly corresponds to TRBD1 (5 bases). Trimming removed 4 bases at V and 4 bases at J, with 13 bases between. CDR3 size: 14 residues. The germline CDR1 and CDR2 sequences are SGHDN and FVKESK. DNA of the CDR3: TGTGCCAGCAGCCGCTCGTTGGGGGGCTATGGCTACACCTTC. This sequence encodes CASSRSLGGYGYTF.

The V call is TRBV6-5, the J call TRBJ2-1; 8 bases fit TRBD1. Trimming removed 6 bases from V and 15 bases from J; junction bases left unmatched: 10. The CDR3 is 12 residues long. Germline-derived CDR1 and CDR2 are MNHEY and SVGAGI. This CDR3 reads CASSPRAGGLFF. DNA for the CDR3: TGTGCCAGCAGCCCCCGAGCAGGGGGCTTGTTCTTC.

This clone was seen only a few times. The chain couples TRBV6-1 to TRBJ1-2; TRBD1 matches 7 bases. Germline V gene data show CDR1 as MNHNS and CDR2 as SASEGT. CDR3 length: 14 amino acids. Trimming cost V 3 bases and J 5 bases; bases outside gene matches: 6. This CDR3 is CASSDPTGPYGYTF. Written as DNA, the CDR3 is TGTGCCAGCAGTGACCCGACAGGGCCGTATGGCTACACCTTC.

This chain links TRBV4-3 with TRBJ2-4; TRBD2 is a possible D gene (7 bases). CDR3 size: 16 residues. Germline values: CDR1 LGHNA, CDR2 YSLEER. The ends were cut back, 0 bases at V and 1 base at J, with 10 bases in the middle. The chain's CDR3 is CASSQDPGGAKNIQYF. CDR3 nucleotides: TGCGCCAGCAGCCAAGATCCGGGGGGCGCCAAAAACATTCAGTACTTC.

This chain connects TRBV4-3 to TRBJ1-6; D might be TRBD1 (6 bases). Between the trimmed V and J ends, which lost 1 base and 6 bases, there was a span of 7 bases. Germline lookup yields CDR1 LGHNA and CDR2 YSLEER. The CDR3 length is 14 residues. CDR3 nucleotide sequence: TGCGCCAGCAGCCAAGGGACAGCTAATTCACCCCTCCACTTT. Translating gives CASSQGTANSPLHF.

This rearrangement joins TRBV2 to TRBJ1-1; weak D call: TRBD1 (5 bases). Trimming cost V 2 bases and J 1 base, with 11 bases left between them. This CDR3 is built from 15 residues. CDR1 and CDR2 (germline): SNHLY, FYNNEI. The CDR3 spells CASSEQGAGNTEAFF. The CDR3 nucleotides read TGTGCCAGCAGTGAACAAGGGGCTGGGAACACTGAAGCTTTCTTT.

V and J are TRBV18 and TRBJ1-2; D gene uncertain. Trimming removed 0 bases from V and 9 bases from J, with 11 bases in between. The CDR3 totals 13 residues. Per germline, CDR1 KGHSH and CDR2 LQKENI. CDR3 DNA: TGTGCCAGCTCACCACCTGTAGCCGGGAGCTACACCTTC. This gives the protein CASSPPVAGSYTF. The variable domain in full, with the rest retrieved from reference TRBV18 and TRBJ1-2, is NAGVMQNPRHLVRRRGQEARLRCSPMKGHSHVYWYRQLPEEGLKFMVYLQKENIIDESGMPKERFSAEFPKEGPSILRIQQVVRGDSAAYFCASSPPVAGSYTFGSGTRLTVV.

In its sample, this clone was seen a few times. The J gene is TRBJ1-5, the V gene TRBV27; 12 nucleotides align to TRBD1. After removal of 5 bases from V and 2 bases from J, the junction contained 7 bases not matched to a gene. Germline-derived CDR1 and CDR2 are MNHEY and SMNVEV (reference sequence). The CDR3 has 17 amino acids. In nucleotides, the CDR3 is TGTGCCAGCAGTCCCGGGACAGGGGGCTACGGCAATCAGCCCCAGCATTTT. Its protein product is CASSPGTGGYGNQPQHF.

This clone was counted only a few times. In DNA form, the CDR3 reads TGTGCCATCAGTGAGGTTGGCTCAGGACAGAGGAATGAGCAGTTCTTC. It yields the protein CAISEVGSGQRNEQFF. The genes are TRBV10-3 and TRBJ2-1, with a tentative D call TRBD1 (6 bases). V lost 2 bases to trimming and J lost 7 bases, with 18 bases between them. Germline CDR1 and CDR2: ENHRY and SYGVKD. The CDR3 is 16 residues long.

This clone was observed a few times. CDR3 coding DNA: TGTGCCAGCAGTGACCCCCCCAGCACCGGGGAGCTGTTTTTT. This gives the protein CASSDPPSTGELFF. The chain is built from TRBV2 and TRBJ2-2; D gene unclear. CDR1 is SNHLY, CDR2 FYNNEI, per germline. The CDR3 has 14 amino acids. V lost 3 bases and J 4 bases, leaving 9 bases between the germline ends.

This clone was observed a few times. The genes are TRBV30 and TRBJ2-7; a weak D match, TRBD2 (6 bases). V was shortened by 3 bases and J by 3 bases, with 12 bases between the two germline ends. The CDR3 consists of 13 residues. The germline V gene encodes CDR1 GTSNPN and CDR2 SVGIG (reference sequence). The chain's CDR3 is CAWSAGLRYEQYF. The CDR3, as DNA: TGTGCCTGGAGCGCGGGACTCCGCTACGAGCAGTACTTC.

This chain joins TRBV19 and TRBJ1-5; no clear D gene. The CDR3 has 14 residues. Germline V gene data show CDR1 as LNHDA and CDR2 as SQIVND (reference sequence). V lost 5 bases to trimming and J lost 4 bases, with 12 bases between them. CDR3 protein: CASSWDRGNQPQHF. The CDR3 bases are TGTGCCAGTAGTTGGGATCGAGGGAATCAGCCCCAGCATTTT.

The chain uses TRBV7-2 and TRBJ2-1, with D tentatively TRBD2 (5 bases). CDR3 size: 14 residues. The germline gives CDR1 SGHTA, CDR2 FQGNSA. Trimming shortened V by 3 bases and J by 4 bases, and 10 bases separated the two germline ends. CDR3 DNA: TGTGCCAGCAGCTTGACGACTACTTACAATGAGCAGTTCTTC. It specifies CASSLTTTYNEQFF.

This chain connects TRBV10-3 to TRBJ2-3; weak D call: TRBD1 (5 bases). The CDR3 contains 16 residues. The germline gives CDR1 ENHRY, CDR2 SYGVKD. V was clipped by 2 bases and J by 0 bases, with 12 bases between them. CDR3 loop: CAISEGRGSSTDTQYF. CDR3 DNA sequence: TGTGCCATCAGTGAGGGTAGGGGTAGTAGCACAGATACGCAGTATTTT.

J is TRBJ1-1 and V is TRBV4-3, with D unclear. The CDR3 loop spans 14 amino acids. Trimming stripped 0 bases from V and 7 bases from J, with 12 bases between. From germline, CDR1 is LGHNA and CDR2 YSLEER. In DNA form, the CDR3 reads TGCGCCAGCAGCCAAGAGGGAGTGGGGAGTGAAGCTTTCTTT. It yields the protein CASSQEGVGSEAFF.

This rearrangement joins TRBV5-4 to TRBJ2-1; a possible D gene is TRBD2 (6 bases). With 0 bases removed from V and 6 bases from J, the gap between germline ends came to 13 bases. The germline CDR1 and CDR2 sequences are SGHNT and YYREEE (reference sequence). The CDR3 is 15 amino acids. CDR3 residues: CASSLASAVPNEQFF. In nucleotides, the CDR3 is TGTGCCAGCAGCTTGGCTAGCGCGGTTCCCAATGAGCAGTTCTTC. The variable domain in full, with the rest retrieved from reference TRBV5-4 and TRBJ2-1, is ETGVTQSPTHLIKTRGQQVTLRCSSQSGHNTVSWYQQALGQGPQFIFQYYREEENGRGNFPPRFSGLQFPNYSSELNVNALELDDSALYLCASSLASAVPNEQFFGPGTRLTVL.

V and J are TRBV7-9 and TRBJ1-3, with TRBD1 matching over 10 bases. The V segment lost 3 bases and the J segment 2 bases; nucleotides outside the gene matches: 4. Germline V lookup: CDR1 SEHNR, CDR2 FQNEAQ (reference sequence). The CDR3 contains 16 residues. CDR3 in amino acids: CASSLDGTGAGNTIYF. CDR3 sequence (DNA): TGTGCCAGCAGCTTGGACGGGACAGGGGCTGGAAACACCATATATTTT.

This chain connects TRBV9 to TRBJ1-4; TRBD1 matches 7 bases. The germline V gene has CDR1 SGDLS and CDR2 YYNGEE. Trimming removed 3 bases from V and 3 bases from J; junction bases left unmatched: 2. This CDR3 has 14 residues. The CDR3, as DNA: TGTGCCAGCAGCGCGGGACAGCCTAATGAAAAACTGTTTTTT. The encoded protein is CASSAGQPNEKLFF.

This rearrangement joins TRBV2 to TRBJ2-5; 7 nucleotides align to TRBD1. Trimming removed 3 bases from V and 5 bases from J; junction bases left unmatched: 12. The length of the CDR3 is 16 residues. CDR1 and CDR2 (germline): SNHLY, FYNNEI. The CDR3 spells CASSDRGRQGRETQYF. Here the CDR3 DNA reads TGTGCCAGCAGTGATCGAGGGAGACAGGGAAGGGAGACCCAGTACTTC.